This T cell receptor beta chain is drawn from a study of CD8 T cells in ankylosing spondylitis. V shed 1 base and J 4 bases; nucleotides not matched to a gene: 4. The CDR3 sequence is 14 residues long. CDR1 is SGHDT, CDR2 YYEEEE, per germline. TCRdb processed the 5' RACE reads anew with MiXCR; each CDR3 protein has one entry. Seen here are 200,000 to 250,000 distinct CDR3 sequences, 20% to 30% observed once, and the top ten hold 6.6%. General study results and limits: Within ankylosing spondylitis blood, a TCR beta motif made up of several highly homologous variants appeared to be characteristic.

The sample holds many counts of this clonotype. No antigen is known for it. Material: blood, either unsorted or a sorted T cell fraction (not recorded which). The chain links TRBV5-6 to TRBJ2-7, with 8 bases that match TRBD1. The clonotype comes from a male donor with ankylosing spondylitis or in good health (not recorded which). The CDR3 DNA reads TGTGCCAGCAGCTTGACGGGACAGGAGTACGAGCAGTACTTC. Translation gives CASSLTGQEYEQYF.